The 20 T cell receptor beta chains reported below all come from one sample, sequenced in a study of cytomegalovirus exposure and HLA in healthy donors. PCR involved 60 Vbeta and 13 Jbeta primers. The method was immunoSEQ multiplex PCR; TCRdb's version includes in-frame clones alone and lacks a portion of them. This sample has 100,000 to 150,000 clones; approximately 8.7% occur once, and the top ten carry 4.5% to 7%. The sequencing sample was made of PBMCs. The receptors shown here come from a man in his forties in good health and CMV-seronegative.

A few counts support this clone. CDR3 bases: TGTGCCAGCAGCTTAGGGGCTGGGGGGGCAGTGAGCACAGATACGCAGTATTTT. It is translated as CASSLGAGGAVSTDTQYF. V gene TRBV7-2 combines with J gene TRBJ2-3, with a weak D call TRBD2 (7 bases). The CDR3 runs 18 residues. Trimming cost V 1 base and J 0 bases, with 17 bases left between them. Per germline, CDR1 SGHTA and CDR2 FQGNSA.

This chain links TRBV7-9 with TRBJ1-6; D is ambiguous. Germline V gene sequence: CDR1 SEHNR, CDR2 FQNEAQ (reference sequence). This CDR3 has 15 residues. V lost 5 bases, J lost 1 base, and 9 bases lay in between. CDR3 amino acids: CASSPSVSYNSPLHF. In nucleotides, the CDR3 is TGTGCCAGCAGCCCCTCGGTGTCCTATAATTCACCCCTCCACTTT.

The chain recombines TRBV5-4 with TRBJ2-7; TRBD1 matches 9 bases. Trimming cost V 4 bases and J 2 bases; bases outside gene matches: 10. The CDR3 totals 16 residues. Germline V CDR1 and CDR2: SGHNT, YYREEE (reference sequence). In nucleotides, the CDR3 is TGTGCCAGCAGCCCCTACTCGGGACAGGGAACCTACGAGCAGTACTTC. Residues: CASSPYSGQGTYEQYF.

This clone was seen a handful of times. The chain links TRBV13 to TRBJ2-5; D remains unclear. Deletions cut 5 bases from V and 4 bases from J, with 14 bases between. This CDR3 contains 14 residues. CDR1 and CDR2 (germline): PRHDT, FYEKMQ (reference sequence). The CDR3 sequence is CASSPQSLPETQYF. The CDR3, as DNA: TGTGCCAGCAGCCCCCAGTCCCTCCCAGAGACCCAGTACTTC.

The J gene is TRBJ2-1, the V gene TRBV29-1; D is ambiguous. The V end was cut by 1 base, the J end by 3 bases, with 7 bases between. Per the germline V gene, CDR1 is SQVTM and CDR2 is ANQGSEA. The CDR3 is made up of 13 amino acids. The DNA of the CDR3 is TGCAGCGTTGAAGGTGGCAGCTACAATGAGCAGTTCTTC. This codes for CSVEGGSYNEQFF.

This chain links TRBV27 with TRBJ1-6, with D maybe TRBD1 (5 bases). Germline CDR1 reads MNHEY; CDR2 reads SMNVEV (reference sequence). The CDR3 is made up of 14 amino acids. Between the trimmed V and J ends, which lost 3 bases and 10 bases, there was a span of 13 bases. The DNA of the CDR3 is TGTGCCAGCAGTTTCCAGGGCAGGTACTCACCCCTCCACTTT. Protein product: CASSFQGRYSPLHF.

In its sample, this clone was seen a few times. The J gene is TRBJ2-5, the V gene TRBV5-1; the match to TRBD2 covers 7 bases. Germline CDR1 SGHRS, CDR2 YFSETQ. This CDR3 comprises 14 residues. The ends lost 4 bases at V and 0 bases at J; junction bases unmatched: 3. This chain's CDR3 is CASSPGTNQETQYF. CDR3 DNA: TGCGCCAGCAGCCCGGGGACTAACCAAGAGACCCAGTACTTC.

This clone has a count of ten or more. CDR3 loop: CASSLGVGRNSPLHF. Here the CDR3 DNA reads TGTGCCAGCAGCTTAGGGGTAGGGAGGAATTCACCCCTCCACTTT. The chain uses TRBV7-8 and TRBJ1-6, with D hard to call. CDR1 and CDR2 (germline): SGHVS, FQNEAQ. CDR3 size: 15 residues. V gave up 1 base and J gave up 7 bases, with 11 bases separating them.

The rearrangement uses TRBV2 and TRBJ2-2; 9 nucleotides align to TRBD1. Trimming cost V 4 bases and J 3 bases; bases outside gene matches: 3. Germline V CDR1 and CDR2: SNHLY, FYNNEI. The CDR3 is 15 amino acids. The DNA of the CDR3 is TGTGCCAGCAGTGGAAGGACAGGGGACACCGGGGAGCTGTTTTTT. Translation gives CASSGRTGDTGELFF.

Turning to this clone: One end of the junction varies from germline; a read error may be responsible. The genes are TRBV27 and TRBJ2-7; D ambiguous. Germline V gene lookup returns CDR1 MNHEY and CDR2 SMNVEV (reference sequence). This CDR3 contains 14 residues. This CDR3 is CASSSFAISSEQYF. The DNA for the CDR3 is TGTGCCAGCAGTTCCTTCGCGATCTCCTCCGAGCAGTACTTC.

This clone was seen a handful of times. V and J are TRBV7-2 and TRBJ1-2; 10 bases agree with TRBD1. The length of the CDR3 is 16 residues. In germline, CDR1 is SGHTA, CDR2 FQGNSA. Losses at the gene ends were 2 bases for V and 4 bases for J; bases not matched to a gene: 7. CDR3 in DNA: TGTGCCAGCAGCTTATCCGGGACAGGGGCCGGCTATGGCTACACCTTC. Translation gives CASSLSGTGAGYGYTF.

This clone appeared a few times. The J gene is TRBJ2-1, the V gene TRBV7-2; 10 positions agree with TRBD2. Germline CDR1 is SGHTA and CDR2 is FQGNSA. The CDR3 consists of 15 residues. V lost 4 bases to trimming and J lost 2 bases; unmatched junction nucleotides: 2. CDR3 coding DNA: TGTGCCAGCAGCTGGACTAGCGGCCCCTACAATGAGCAGTTCTTC. Encoded protein: CASSWTSGPYNEQFF.

This clone has just a few counts. The chain couples TRBV5-1 to TRBJ2-7; the match to TRBD2 covers 11 bases. V lost 0 bases, J lost 6 bases, and 2 bases stayed unmatched. Germline assignment: CDR1 SGHRS and CDR2 YFSETQ. The CDR3 consists of 14 residues. The CDR3 DNA reads as TGCGCCAGCAGCTTGGTGCTAGCGGGGGGCGAGCAGTACTTC. Encoded protein: CASSLVLAGGEQYF.

V usage is TRBV7-8 and J usage is TRBJ2-5, with TRBD1 matching 7 bases. The J call may be wrong; the DNA end is better matched by TRBJ2-7. This CDR3 is 15 amino acids long. Germline assignment: CDR1 SGHVS and CDR2 FQNEAQ. The CDR3 region has the DNA TGTGCCAGCAGCCCGGGACAGAGATCGGCCTACGAGCAGTACTTC. This translates into CASSPGQRSAYEQYF.

This clone was counted a few times. The genes are TRBV20-1 and TRBJ1-1, with 7 bases fitting TRBD1. The germline CDR1 and CDR2 sequences are DFQATT and SNEGSKA (reference sequence). V shed 6 bases, J shed 11 bases, and the junction held 3 bases outside the gene matches. This CDR3 contains 9 residues. The CDR3 DNA follows: TGCAGTGCCCCGACAGGGGCTTTCTTT. This translates into CSAPTGAFF.

This clone was detected only a few times. This chain uses TRBV7-8 with TRBJ2-3; 13 bases match TRBD2. The J segment lost 4 bases and the V segment lost 5 bases, leaving 9 bases of the junction unmatched. This CDR3 is built from 17 residues. CDR1 is SGHVS and CDR2 is FQNEAQ in the germline V gene. The CDR3 nucleotides are TGTGCCAGCAGCCTCCGGACTAGCGGGGGAAGTGCAGATACGCAGTATTTT. Its translation: CASSLRTSGGSADTQYF.

This chain uses TRBV9 with TRBJ1-4; maybe TRBD1 (5 bases). The V end was cut by 0 bases, the J end by 4 bases, with 10 bases between. This CDR3 is built from 15 residues. Germline CDR1 is SGDLS and CDR2 is YYNGEE. CDR3 loop: CASSVGAGLNEKLFF. The CDR3 DNA follows: TGTGCCAGCAGCGTAGGGGCAGGGCTTAATGAAAAACTGTTTTTT.

The V call is TRBV19, the J call TRBJ2-5; possible D gene TRBD2, 5 bases. Germline-derived CDR1 and CDR2 are LNHDA and SQIVND (reference sequence). CDR3 length: 12 residues. V dropped 5 bases and J dropped 5 bases, with 9 bases sitting between them. The chain's CDR3 is CASSPGIETQYF. The CDR3 coding sequence is TGTGCCAGTAGTCCGGGGATCGAGACCCAGTACTTC.

There are a few counts of this clone. V and J are TRBV11-2 and TRBJ2-2; 12 bases line up with TRBD2. Germline V gene data show CDR1 as SGHAT and CDR2 as FQNNGV. With V trimmed by 4 bases and J by 7 bases, 13 bases remained unmatched. CDR3 length equals 18 residues. In DNA form, the CDR3 reads TGTGCCAGCAGCTCACGTTTCACACTAGCGGGGGGTAGCGGGGAGCTGTTTTTT. Protein sequence: CASSSRFTLAGGSGELFF.

This chain links TRBV7-2 with TRBJ2-1; 10 nucleotides agree with TRBD2. The V gene end was trimmed by 8 bases and the J gene end by 7 bases; junction bases not matched to a gene: 8. CDR1 is SGHTA and CDR2 is FQGNSA in the germline V gene. The CDR3 loop spans 14 amino acids. The CDR3: CASGQRGGVNEQFF. In DNA form, the CDR3 reads TGTGCCAGCGGACAGCGGGGGGGTGTAAATGAGCAGTTCTTC.